The clone carrying this TCR beta chain showed up just a few times. TCRdb fed the 5' RACE reads into MiXCR, producing one record per CDR3 protein. Among more than 300,000 distinct CDR3 sequences listed, 20% to 25% were seen once. There are 15 residues in the CDR3. V dropped 0 bases and J dropped 3; count of bases not matched to a gene: 5. The germline V gene encodes CDR1 DFQATT and CDR2 SNEGSKA (reference sequence). These data belong to a study of T-cell memory formation after mild COVID-19. Sequencing was carried out using PBMCs or a T cell subset sorted from them (not recorded which). This sequence was found in a man aged 18 to 30 who had mild COVID-19 (a few samples of this study predate the infection). Cell type and time point are not known. The rearrangement uses TRBV20-1 and TRBJ1-1, with 9 bases aligning to TRBD1. The CDR3 DNA reads TGCAGTGCTAGAGATGCCGGGACAGGGTACACTGAAGCTTTCTTT. It encodes CSARDAGTGYTEAFF.